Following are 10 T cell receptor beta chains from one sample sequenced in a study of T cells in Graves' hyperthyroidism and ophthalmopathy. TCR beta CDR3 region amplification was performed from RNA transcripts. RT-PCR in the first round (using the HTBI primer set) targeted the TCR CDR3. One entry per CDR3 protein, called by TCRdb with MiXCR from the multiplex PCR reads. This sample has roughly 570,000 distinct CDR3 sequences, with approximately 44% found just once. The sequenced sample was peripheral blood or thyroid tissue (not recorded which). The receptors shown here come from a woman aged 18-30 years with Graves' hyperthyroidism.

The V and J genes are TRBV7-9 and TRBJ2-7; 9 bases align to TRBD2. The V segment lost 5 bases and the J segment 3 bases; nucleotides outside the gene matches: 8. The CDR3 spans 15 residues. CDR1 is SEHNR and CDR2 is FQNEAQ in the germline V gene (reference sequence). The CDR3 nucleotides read TGTGCCAGCAGCCTTGGGGGTAGCGGGAGCTACGAGCAGTACTTC. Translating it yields CASSLGGSGSYEQYF.

The CDR3 DNA reads TGTGCCATCACTACGGACGGGATAAACACCGGGGAGCTGTTTTTT. Translated, it gives CAITTDGINTGELFF. The gene calls are TRBV10-3 and TRBJ2-2; possibly TRBD2 for D (5 bases). Germline lookup yields CDR1 ENHRY and CDR2 SYGVKD. Trimming cost V 7 bases and J 2 bases, with 14 bases left between them. The length of the CDR3 is 15 residues.

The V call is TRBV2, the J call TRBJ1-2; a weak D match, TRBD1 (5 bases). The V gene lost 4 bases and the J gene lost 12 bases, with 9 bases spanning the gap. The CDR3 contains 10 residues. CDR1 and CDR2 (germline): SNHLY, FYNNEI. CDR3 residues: CASSGDGDTF. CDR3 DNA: TGTGCCAGCAGTGGGGACGGCGACACCTTC.

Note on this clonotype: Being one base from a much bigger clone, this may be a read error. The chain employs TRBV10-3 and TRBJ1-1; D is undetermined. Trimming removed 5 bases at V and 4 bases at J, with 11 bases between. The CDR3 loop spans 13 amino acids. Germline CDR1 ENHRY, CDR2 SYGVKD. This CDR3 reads CAISSPYGTEAFF. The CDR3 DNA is TGTGCCATCAGTTCCCCGTATGGCACTGAAGCTTTCTTT.

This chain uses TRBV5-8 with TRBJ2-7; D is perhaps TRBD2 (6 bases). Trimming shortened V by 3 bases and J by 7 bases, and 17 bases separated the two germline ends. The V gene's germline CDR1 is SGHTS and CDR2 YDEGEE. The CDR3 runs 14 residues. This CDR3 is CASSSPGTAGEQYF. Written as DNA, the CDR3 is TGTGCCAGCAGCTCACCTGGGACCGCGGGGGAGCAGTACTTC.

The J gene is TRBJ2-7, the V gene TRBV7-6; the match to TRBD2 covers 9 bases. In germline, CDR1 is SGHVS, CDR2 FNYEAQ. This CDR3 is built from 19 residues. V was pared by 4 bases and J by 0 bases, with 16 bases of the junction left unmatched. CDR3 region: CASSSRLAVPPWGSYEQYF. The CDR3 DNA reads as TGTGCCAGCAGCTCAAGACTAGCGGTCCCCCCTTGGGGCTCCTACGAGCAGTACTTC.

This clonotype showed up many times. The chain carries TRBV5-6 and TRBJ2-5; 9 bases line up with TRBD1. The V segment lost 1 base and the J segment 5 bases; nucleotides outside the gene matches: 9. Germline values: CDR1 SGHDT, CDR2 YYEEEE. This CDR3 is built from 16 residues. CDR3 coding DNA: TGTGCCAGCAGCTTGAAAATGACAGGGGGGTTCGAGACCCAGTACTTC. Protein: CASSLKMTGGFETQYF.

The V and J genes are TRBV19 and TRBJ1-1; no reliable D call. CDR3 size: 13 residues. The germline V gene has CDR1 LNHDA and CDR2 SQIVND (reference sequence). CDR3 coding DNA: TGTGCTAGAAATGCCAGGTTAAACACTGAAGCTTTCTTT. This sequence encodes CARNARLNTEAFF.

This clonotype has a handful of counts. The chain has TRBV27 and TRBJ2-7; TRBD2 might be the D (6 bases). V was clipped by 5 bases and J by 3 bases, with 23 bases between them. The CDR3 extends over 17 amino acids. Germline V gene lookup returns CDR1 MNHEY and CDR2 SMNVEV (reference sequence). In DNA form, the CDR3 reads TGTGCCAGCAGTATTACCCCTAGCGCCGAGGGTAGCTACGAGCAGTACTTC. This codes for CASSITPSAEGSYEQYF.

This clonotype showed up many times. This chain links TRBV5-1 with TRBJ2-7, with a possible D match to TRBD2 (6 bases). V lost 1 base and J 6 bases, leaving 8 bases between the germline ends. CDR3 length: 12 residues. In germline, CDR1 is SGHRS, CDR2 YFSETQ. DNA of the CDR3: TGCGCCAGCAGCTTGCGGGGAGGCGAGCAGTACTTC. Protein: CASSLRGGEQYF.